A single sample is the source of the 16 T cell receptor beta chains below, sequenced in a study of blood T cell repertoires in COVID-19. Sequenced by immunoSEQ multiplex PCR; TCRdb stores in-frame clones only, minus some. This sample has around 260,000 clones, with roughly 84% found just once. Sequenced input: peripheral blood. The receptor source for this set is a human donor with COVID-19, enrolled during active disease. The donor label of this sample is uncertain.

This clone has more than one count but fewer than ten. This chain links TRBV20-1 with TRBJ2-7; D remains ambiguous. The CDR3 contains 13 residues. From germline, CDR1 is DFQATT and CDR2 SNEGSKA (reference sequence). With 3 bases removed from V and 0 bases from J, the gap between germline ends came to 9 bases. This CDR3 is CSASPYRSYEQYF. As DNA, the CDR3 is TGCAGTGCTAGTCCCTACCGCTCCTACGAGCAGTACTTC.

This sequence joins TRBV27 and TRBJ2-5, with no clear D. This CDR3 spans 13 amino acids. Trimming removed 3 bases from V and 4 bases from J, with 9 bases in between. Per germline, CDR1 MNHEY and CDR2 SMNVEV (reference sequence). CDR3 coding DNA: TGTGCCAGCAGTTTGGTCCTAGGAGAGACCCAGTACTTC. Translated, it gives CASSLVLGETQYF.

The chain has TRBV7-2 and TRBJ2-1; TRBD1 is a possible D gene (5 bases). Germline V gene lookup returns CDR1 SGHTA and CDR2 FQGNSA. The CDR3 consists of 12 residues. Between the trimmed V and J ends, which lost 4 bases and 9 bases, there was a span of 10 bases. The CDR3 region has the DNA TGTGCCAGCAGCTCCCAGGGCGTTGAGCAGTTCTTC. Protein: CASSSQGVEQFF. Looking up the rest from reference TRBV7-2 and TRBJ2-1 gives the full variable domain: GAGVSQSPSNKVTEKGKDVELRCDPISGHTALYWYRQSLGQGLEFLIYFQGNSAPDKSGLPSDRFSAERTGGSVSTLTIQRTQQEDSAVYLCASSSQGVEQFFGPGTRLTVL.

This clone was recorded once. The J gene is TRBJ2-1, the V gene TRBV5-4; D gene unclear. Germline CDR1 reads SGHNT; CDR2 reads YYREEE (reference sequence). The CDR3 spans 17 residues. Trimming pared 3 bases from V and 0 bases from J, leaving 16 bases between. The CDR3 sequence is CASSSASEARSYNEQFF. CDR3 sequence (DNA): TGTGCCAGCAGCTCGGCCTCTGAGGCTCGCTCCTACAATGAGCAGTTCTTC.

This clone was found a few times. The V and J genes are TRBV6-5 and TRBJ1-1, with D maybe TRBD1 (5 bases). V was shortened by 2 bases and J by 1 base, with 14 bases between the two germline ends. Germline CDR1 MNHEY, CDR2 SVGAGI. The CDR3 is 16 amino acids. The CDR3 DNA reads TGTGCCAGCAGTTACGGGGGGACTCCCCGGAACACTGAAGCTTTCTTT. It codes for CASSYGGTPRNTEAFF.

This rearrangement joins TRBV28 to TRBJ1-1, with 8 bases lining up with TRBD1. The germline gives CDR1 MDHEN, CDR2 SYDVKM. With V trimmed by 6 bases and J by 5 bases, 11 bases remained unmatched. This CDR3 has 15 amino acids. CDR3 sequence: CASRSQGALRTEAFF. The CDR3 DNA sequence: TGTGCCAGCAGGTCCCAGGGGGCTTTGAGGACTGAAGCTTTCTTT.

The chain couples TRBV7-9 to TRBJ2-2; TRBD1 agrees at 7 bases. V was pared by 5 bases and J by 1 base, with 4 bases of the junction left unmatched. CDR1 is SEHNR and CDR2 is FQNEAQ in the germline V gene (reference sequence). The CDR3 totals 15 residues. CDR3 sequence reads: CASSPRTGNTGELFF. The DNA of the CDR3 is TGTGCCAGCAGCCCAAGGACAGGGAACACCGGGGAGCTGTTTTTT.

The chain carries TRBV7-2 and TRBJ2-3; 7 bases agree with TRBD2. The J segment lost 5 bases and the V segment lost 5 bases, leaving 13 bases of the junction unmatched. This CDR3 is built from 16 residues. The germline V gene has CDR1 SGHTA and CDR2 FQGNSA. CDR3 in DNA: TGTGCCAGCAGCACTAGACTAGCCCGAGCGGTAGATACGCAGTATTTT. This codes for CASSTRLARAVDTQYF.

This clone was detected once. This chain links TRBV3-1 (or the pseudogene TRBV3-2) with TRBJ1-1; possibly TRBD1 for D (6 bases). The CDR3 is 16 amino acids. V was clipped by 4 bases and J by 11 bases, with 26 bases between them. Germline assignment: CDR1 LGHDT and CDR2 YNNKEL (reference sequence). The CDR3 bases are TGTGCCAGCAGCCCAGGCGTGGGGTCCCCAACAGGGAAGGCTTTCTTT. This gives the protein CASSPGVGSPTGKAFF.

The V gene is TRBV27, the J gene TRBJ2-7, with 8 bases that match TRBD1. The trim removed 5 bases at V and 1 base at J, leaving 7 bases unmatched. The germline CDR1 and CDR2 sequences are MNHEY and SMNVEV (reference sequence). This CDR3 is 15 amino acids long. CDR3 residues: CASSPHRDRSYEQYF. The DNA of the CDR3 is TGTGCCAGCAGTCCCCACCGGGACAGGTCCTACGAGCAGTACTTC.

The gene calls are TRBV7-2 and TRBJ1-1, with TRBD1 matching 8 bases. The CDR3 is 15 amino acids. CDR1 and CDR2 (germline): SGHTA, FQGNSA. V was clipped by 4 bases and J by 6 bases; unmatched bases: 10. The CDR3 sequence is CASSSQRQGKAEAFF. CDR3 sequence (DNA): TGTGCCAGCAGCTCCCAAAGACAGGGGAAGGCTGAAGCTTTCTTT.

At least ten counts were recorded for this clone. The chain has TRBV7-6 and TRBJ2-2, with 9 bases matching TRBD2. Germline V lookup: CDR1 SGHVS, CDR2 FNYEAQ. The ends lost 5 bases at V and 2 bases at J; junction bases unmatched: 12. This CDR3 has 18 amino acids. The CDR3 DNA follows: TGTGCCAGCAGCCAAAATTCTCTAGCGGGAACAAACACCGGGGAGCTGTTTTTT. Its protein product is CASSQNSLAGTNTGELFF.

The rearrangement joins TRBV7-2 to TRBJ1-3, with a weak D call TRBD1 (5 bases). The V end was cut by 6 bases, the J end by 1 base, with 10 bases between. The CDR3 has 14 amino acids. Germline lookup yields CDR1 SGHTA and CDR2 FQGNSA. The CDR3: CASRPGYSGNTIYF. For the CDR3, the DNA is TGTGCCAGCAGGCCAGGGTATTCTGGAAACACCATATATTTT.

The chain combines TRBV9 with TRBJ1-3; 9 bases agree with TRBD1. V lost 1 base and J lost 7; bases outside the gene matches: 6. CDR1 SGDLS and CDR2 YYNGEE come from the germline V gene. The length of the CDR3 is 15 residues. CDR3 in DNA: TGTGCCAGCAGCGTAAAGTGGGACAGGGTCAACACCATATATTTT. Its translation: CASSVKWDRVNTIYF.

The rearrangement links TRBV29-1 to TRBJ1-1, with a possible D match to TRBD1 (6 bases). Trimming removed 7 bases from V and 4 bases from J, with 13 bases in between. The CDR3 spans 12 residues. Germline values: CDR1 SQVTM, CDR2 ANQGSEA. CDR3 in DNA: TGCAGCGGAGGAACAGGGAGCACTGAAGCTTTCTTT. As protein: CSGGTGSTEAFF.

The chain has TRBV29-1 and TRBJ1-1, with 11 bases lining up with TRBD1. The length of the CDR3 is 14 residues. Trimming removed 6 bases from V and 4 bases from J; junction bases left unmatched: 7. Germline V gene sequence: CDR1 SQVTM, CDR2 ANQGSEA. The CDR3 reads CSVRTGGGGTEAFF. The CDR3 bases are TGCAGCGTAAGGACAGGGGGCGGTGGCACTGAAGCTTTCTTT. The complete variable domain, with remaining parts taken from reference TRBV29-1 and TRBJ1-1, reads SAVISQKPSRDICQRGTSLTIQCQVDSQVTMMFWYRQQPGQSLTLIATANQGSEATYESGFVIDKFPISRPNLTFSTLTVSNMSPEDSSIYLCSVRTGGGGTEAFFGQGTRLTVV.